The 14 T cell receptor beta chains in this list originate from one sample, sequenced in a study of shared clonotypes between healthy human individuals. TCRdb's copy holds only in-frame clones and misses some; the assay was immunoSEQ multiplex PCR. The sample holds under 1 million clones, about 96% seen once. The naive CD8 subset, CD45RO-negative cells positively selected for CCR7, excluded terminally differentiated effector memory CD45RA+ cells. The sample consisted of naive CD8+ T cells sorted from blood. Source of these receptors: a man younger than 40 in good health.

This chain joins TRBV5-1 and TRBJ1-2, with a possible D match to TRBD1 (6 bases). CDR3 length: 13 residues. Looked up from germline, CDR1 is SGHRS and CDR2 is YFSETQ. With 7 bases removed from V and 4 bases from J, the gap between germline ends came to 14 bases. CDR3 amino acids: CASARGGGYGYTF. Here the CDR3 DNA reads TGCGCCAGCGCACGGGGGGGCGGCTATGGCTACACCTTC.

The V and J genes are TRBV27 and TRBJ2-7; 14 bases align to TRBD2. The germline V gene has CDR1 MNHEY and CDR2 SMNVEV (reference sequence). With 4 bases clipped from V and 7 bases from J, the junction kept 12 bases outside the gene matches. The CDR3 covers 17 residues. The CDR3 sequence: CASSSHMGLAGVGEQYF. The CDR3 DNA is TGTGCCAGCAGTTCCCACATGGGACTAGCGGGAGTTGGTGAGCAGTACTTC.

A word on this clone: This sample includes further DNA sequences coding for the same CDR3. This chain joins TRBV5-1 and TRBJ2-1; 12 bases line up with TRBD2. V dropped 4 bases and J dropped 4; count of bases not matched to a gene: 3. The CDR3 loop spans 15 amino acids. CDR1 is SGHRS and CDR2 is YFSETQ in the germline V gene. The CDR3 DNA reads as TGCGCCAGCAGCATCGGGACTAGCGGGTACAATGAGCAGTTCTTC. It yields the protein CASSIGTSGYNEQFF.

This chain links TRBV27 with TRBJ2-7; D unclear. CDR1 is MNHEY, CDR2 SMNVEV, per germline (reference sequence). The CDR3 sequence is 14 residues long. V gave up 5 bases and J gave up 3 bases, with 14 bases separating them. CDR3 region: CASSPDLNHYEQYF. The CDR3 DNA sequence: TGTGCCAGCAGTCCCGACTTAAACCACTACGAGCAGTACTTC.

The chain links TRBV28 to TRBJ2-1; TRBD2 might be the D (6 bases). The germline gives CDR1 MDHEN, CDR2 SYDVKM. The CDR3 sequence is 15 residues long. Between the trimmed V and J ends, which lost 5 bases and 3 bases, there was a span of 14 bases. The CDR3 nucleotides are TGTGCCAGCAGTCTGAACGAGGAGGGCTACAATGAGCAGTTCTTC. Encoded protein: CASSLNEEGYNEQFF.

This clone was counted a single time. V and J are TRBV11-2 and TRBJ2-5; 10 bases line up with TRBD2. The germline V gene has CDR1 SGHAT and CDR2 FQNNGV. Trimming cost V 5 bases and J 4 bases; bases outside gene matches: 13. This CDR3 comprises 17 residues. CDR3 sequence (DNA): TGTGCCAGCAGCACCGTCCCCCTTCTAGCGGGAGTAGAGACCCAGTACTTC. This sequence encodes CASSTVPLLAGVETQYF.

The chain is built from TRBV29-1 and TRBJ1-2; no reliable D call. Per the germline V gene, CDR1 is SQVTM and CDR2 is ANQGSEA. V was pared by 6 bases and J by 8 bases, with 13 bases between. There are 11 residues in the CDR3. The CDR3 here is CSVRQLEGYTF. The DNA of the CDR3 is TGCAGCGTCCGGCAATTGGAGGGCTACACCTTC.

This chain links TRBV4-1 with TRBJ2-7; 7 bases agree with TRBD2. Germline V gene data show CDR1 as MGHRA and CDR2 as YSYEKL. V lost 0 bases to trimming and J lost 3 bases; unmatched junction nucleotides: 5. The CDR3 is 15 residues long. The CDR3 reads CASSQDWEGYYEQYF. DNA for the CDR3: TGCGCCAGCAGCCAAGATTGGGAGGGATACTACGAGCAGTACTTC.

This clone was observed a single time. This sequence joins TRBV7-8 and TRBJ1-4; TRBD1 aligns across 8 bases. The CDR3 extends over 16 amino acids. Germline V gene sequence: CDR1 SGHVS, CDR2 FQNEAQ. V dropped 5 bases and J dropped 3; count of bases not matched to a gene: 8. CDR3 sequence (DNA): TGTGCCAGCAGCCTCCGGCCGGGACAGGCTAATGAAAAACTGTTTTTT. It specifies CASSLRPGQANEKLFF.

V and J are TRBV4-1 and TRBJ2-7; the match to TRBD1 covers 7 bases. The J segment lost 6 bases and the V segment lost 0 bases, leaving 8 bases of the junction unmatched. The CDR3 has 15 residues. Germline V lookup: CDR1 MGHRA, CDR2 YSYEKL. As DNA, the CDR3 is TGCGCCAGCAGCCAAGATTTAACAGGGGTTGGCGAGCAGTACTTC. Translating it yields CASSQDLTGVGEQYF.

As regards this clone: This sample includes further DNA sequences coding for the same CDR3. The rearrangement uses TRBV6-1 and TRBJ2-7; no firm D call. The CDR3 runs 12 residues. Germline assignment: CDR1 MNHNS and CDR2 SASEGT. V lost 1 base, J lost 4 bases, and 5 bases lay in between. DNA for the CDR3: TGTGCCAGCAGTGAAGTAGGGTACGAGCAGTACTTC. Amino acid sequence: CASSEVGYEQYF.

V gene TRBV29-1 combines with J gene TRBJ2-3, with D maybe TRBD2 (5 bases). CDR1 is SQVTM and CDR2 is ANQGSEA in the germline V gene. The CDR3 has 14 residues. Trimming shortened V by 5 bases and J by 2 bases, and 14 bases separated the two germline ends. CDR3 nucleotides: TGCAGCGTTATTTCTAAGAGGGACACAGATACGCAGTATTTT. Translated, it gives CSVISKRDTDTQYF.

The rearrangement uses TRBV11-2 and TRBJ2-5; D possibly uses TRBD1 or TRBD2 (6 bases each). The CDR3 extends over 19 amino acids. The V gene's germline CDR1 is SGHAT and CDR2 FQNNGV. V dropped 0 bases and J dropped 2 bases, with 22 bases sitting between them. The CDR3 DNA reads TGTGCCAGCAGCTTAGATGGTTTGGAGGGGGGTTCGGTACAAGAGACCCAGTACTTC. Translating it yields CASSLDGLEGGSVQETQYF.

This clone was observed a few times. The V call is TRBV4-1, the J call TRBJ2-5; unclear D gene. Germline lookup yields CDR1 MGHRA and CDR2 YSYEKL. This CDR3 comprises 15 residues. Trimming pared 0 bases from V and 2 bases from J, leaving 10 bases between. DNA for the CDR3: TGCGCCAGCAGCCAAGAGAGTAAACGGCAAGAGACCCAGTACTTC. It yields the protein CASSQESKRQETQYF.